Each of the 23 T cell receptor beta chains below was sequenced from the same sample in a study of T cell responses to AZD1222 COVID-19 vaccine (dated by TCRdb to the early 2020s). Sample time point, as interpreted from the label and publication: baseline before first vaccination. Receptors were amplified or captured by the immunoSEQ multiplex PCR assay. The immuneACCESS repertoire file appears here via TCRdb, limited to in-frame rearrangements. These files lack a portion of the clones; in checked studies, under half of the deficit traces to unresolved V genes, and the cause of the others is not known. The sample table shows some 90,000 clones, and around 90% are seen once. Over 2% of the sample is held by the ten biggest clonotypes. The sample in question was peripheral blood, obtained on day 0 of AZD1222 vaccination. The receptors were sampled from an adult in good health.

The CDR3 loop is CASTAIVGDREQYF. The DNA of the CDR3 is TGTGCCAGCACCGCTATTGTCGGGGATAGGGAGCAGTACTTC. The rearrangement links TRBV3-1 (or the pseudogene TRBV3-2) to TRBJ2-7, with D perhaps TRBD2 (5 bases). V lost 7 bases to trimming and J lost 7 bases, with 20 bases between them. This CDR3 has 14 residues. Germline CDR1 reads LGHDT; CDR2 reads YNNKEL (reference sequence).

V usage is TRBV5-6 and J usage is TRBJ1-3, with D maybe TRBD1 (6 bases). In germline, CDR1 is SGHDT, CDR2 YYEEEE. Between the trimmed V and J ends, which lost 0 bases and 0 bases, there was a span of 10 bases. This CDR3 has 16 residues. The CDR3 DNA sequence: TGTGCCAGCAGCTTGGGTTTACAGGGCTCTGGAAACACCATATATTTT. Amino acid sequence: CASSLGLQGSGNTIYF.

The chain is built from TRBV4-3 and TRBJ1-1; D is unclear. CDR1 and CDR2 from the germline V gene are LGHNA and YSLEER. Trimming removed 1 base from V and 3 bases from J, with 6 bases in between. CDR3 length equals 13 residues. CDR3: CASSQVGYTEAFF. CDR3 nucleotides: TGCGCCAGCAGCCAAGTAGGGTACACTGAAGCTTTCTTT.

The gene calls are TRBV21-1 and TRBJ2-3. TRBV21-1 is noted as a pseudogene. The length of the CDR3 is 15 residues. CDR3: CASTSWLPSTDTQYF. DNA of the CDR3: TGTGCCAGCACCTCTTGGCTACCTAGCACAGATACGCAGTATTTT.

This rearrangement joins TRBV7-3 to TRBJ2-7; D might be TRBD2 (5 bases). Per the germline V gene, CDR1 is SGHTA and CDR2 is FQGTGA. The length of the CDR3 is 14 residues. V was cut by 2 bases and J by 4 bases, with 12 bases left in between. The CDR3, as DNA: TGTGCCAGCAGCTTATCCGGGATTGGGTACGAGCAGTACTTC. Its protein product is CASSLSGIGYEQYF.

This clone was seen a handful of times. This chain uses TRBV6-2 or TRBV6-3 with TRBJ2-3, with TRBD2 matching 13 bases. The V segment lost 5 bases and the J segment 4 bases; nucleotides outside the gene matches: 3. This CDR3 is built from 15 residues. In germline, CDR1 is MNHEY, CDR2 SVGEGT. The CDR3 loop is CASSRTSGSPDTQYF. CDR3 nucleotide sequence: TGTGCCAGCAGTCGGACTAGCGGGAGCCCAGATACGCAGTATTTT.

The CDR3 DNA reads TGTGCCAGCAGTTACCCACAACAGTATACCTACGAGCAGTACTTC. Translation gives CASSYPQQYTYEQYF. The rearrangement uses TRBV6-2 or TRBV6-3 and TRBJ2-7; D call uncertain. CDR3 size: 15 residues. Per germline, CDR1 MNHEY and CDR2 SVGEGT. Trimming took off 2 bases at V and 2 bases at J, with 13 bases between the two ends.

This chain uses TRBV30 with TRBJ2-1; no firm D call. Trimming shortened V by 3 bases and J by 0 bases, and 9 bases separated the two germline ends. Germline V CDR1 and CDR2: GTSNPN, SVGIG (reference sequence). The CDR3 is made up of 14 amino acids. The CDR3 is CAWSPLNSYNEQFF. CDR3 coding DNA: TGTGCCTGGAGCCCGCTGAACTCCTACAATGAGCAGTTCTTC.

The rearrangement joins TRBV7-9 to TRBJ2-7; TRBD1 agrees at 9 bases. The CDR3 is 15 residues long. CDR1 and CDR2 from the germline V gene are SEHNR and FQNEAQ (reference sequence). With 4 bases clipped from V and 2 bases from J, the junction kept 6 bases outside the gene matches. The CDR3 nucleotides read TGTGCCAGCAGCTCGATCCGGGACAGGGCCTACGAGCAGTACTTC. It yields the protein CASSSIRDRAYEQYF.

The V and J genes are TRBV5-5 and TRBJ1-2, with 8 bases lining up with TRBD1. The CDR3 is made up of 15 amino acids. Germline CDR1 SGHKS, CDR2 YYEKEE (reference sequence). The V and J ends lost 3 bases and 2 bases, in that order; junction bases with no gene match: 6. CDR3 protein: CASSYTGTGNYGYTF. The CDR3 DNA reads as TGTGCCAGCAGCTACACCGGGACAGGAAACTATGGCTACACCTTC.

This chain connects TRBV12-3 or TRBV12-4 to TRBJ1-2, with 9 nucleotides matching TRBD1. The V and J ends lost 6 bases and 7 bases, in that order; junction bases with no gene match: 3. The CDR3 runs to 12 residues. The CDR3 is CASRTGGGGYTF. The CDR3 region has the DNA TGTGCCAGCAGGACAGGGGGAGGTGGCTACACCTTC.

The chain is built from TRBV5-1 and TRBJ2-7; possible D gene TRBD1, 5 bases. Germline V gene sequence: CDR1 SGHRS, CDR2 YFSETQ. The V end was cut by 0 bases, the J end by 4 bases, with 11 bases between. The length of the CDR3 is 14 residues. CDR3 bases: TGCGCCAGCAGCTTGGACCCAGGGCTATACGAGCAGTACTTC. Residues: CASSLDPGLYEQYF.

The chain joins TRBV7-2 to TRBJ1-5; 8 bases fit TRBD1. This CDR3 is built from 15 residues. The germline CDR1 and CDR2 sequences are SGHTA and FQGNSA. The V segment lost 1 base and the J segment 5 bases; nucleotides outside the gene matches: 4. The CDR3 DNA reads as TGTGCCAGCAGCTTAGGACAGGGGCTAGATCAGCCCCAGCATTTT. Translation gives CASSLGQGLDQPQHF.

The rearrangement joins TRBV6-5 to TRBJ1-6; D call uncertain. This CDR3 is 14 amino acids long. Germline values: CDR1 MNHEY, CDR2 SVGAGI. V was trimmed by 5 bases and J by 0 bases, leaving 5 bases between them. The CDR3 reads CASSQSSYNSPLHF. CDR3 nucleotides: TGTGCCAGCAGTCAAAGCTCCTATAATTCACCCCTCCACTTT.

This chain's CDR3 is CASSQDLGSADEQYF. DNA of the CDR3: TGCGCCAGCAGCCAAGATCTTGGTTCTGCCGACGAGCAGTACTTC. The rearrangement uses TRBV4-3 and TRBJ2-7; no clear D gene. Between the trimmed V and J ends, which lost 0 bases and 5 bases, there was a span of 14 bases. CDR1 and CDR2 (germline): LGHNA, YSLEER. The CDR3 is 15 residues long.

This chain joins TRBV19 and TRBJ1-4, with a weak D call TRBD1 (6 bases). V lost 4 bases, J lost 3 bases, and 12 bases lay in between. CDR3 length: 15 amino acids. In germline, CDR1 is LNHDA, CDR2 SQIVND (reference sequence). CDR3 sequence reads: CASSNRDSANEKLFF. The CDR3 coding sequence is TGTGCCAGTAGTAACAGGGATTCGGCTAATGAAAAACTGTTTTTT.

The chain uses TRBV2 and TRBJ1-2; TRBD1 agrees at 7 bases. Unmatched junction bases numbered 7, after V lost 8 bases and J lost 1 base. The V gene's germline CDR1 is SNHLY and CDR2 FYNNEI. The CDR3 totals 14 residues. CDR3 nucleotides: TGTGCCAGCCGGGACAGAACGTTTAACTATGGCTACACCTTC. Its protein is CASRDRTFNYGYTF.

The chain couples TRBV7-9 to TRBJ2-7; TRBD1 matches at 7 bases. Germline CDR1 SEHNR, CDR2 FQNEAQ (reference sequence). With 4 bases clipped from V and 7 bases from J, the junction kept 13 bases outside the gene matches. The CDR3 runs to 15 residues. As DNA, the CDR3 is TGTGCCAGCAGCTCCCGGGACAGCGGTACCCGGGAGCAGTACTTC. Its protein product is CASSSRDSGTREQYF.

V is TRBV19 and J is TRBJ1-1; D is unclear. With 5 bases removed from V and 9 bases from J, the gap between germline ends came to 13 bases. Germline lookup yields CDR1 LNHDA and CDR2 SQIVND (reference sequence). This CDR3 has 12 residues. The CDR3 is CASSSPVVKAFF. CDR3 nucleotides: TGTGCCAGTAGTTCCCCGGTGGTGAAAGCTTTCTTT.

The CDR3 nucleotides read TGTGCCAGCAGCGTTCGGTCGGGGAGCACAGATACGCAGTATTTT. Protein product: CASSVRSGSTDTQYF. J is TRBJ2-3 and V is TRBV9; TRBD2 is a possible D gene (5 bases). The germline CDR1 and CDR2 sequences are SGDLS and YYNGEE. Trimming removed 2 bases at V and 0 bases at J, with 10 bases between. The CDR3 covers 15 residues.

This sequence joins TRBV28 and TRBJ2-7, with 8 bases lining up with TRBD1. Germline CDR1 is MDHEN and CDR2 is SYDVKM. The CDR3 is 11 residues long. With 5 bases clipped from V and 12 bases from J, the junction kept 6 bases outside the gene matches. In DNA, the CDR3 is TGTGCCAGCAGTACGGACAGGGCGGCGTACTTC. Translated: CASSTDRAAYF.

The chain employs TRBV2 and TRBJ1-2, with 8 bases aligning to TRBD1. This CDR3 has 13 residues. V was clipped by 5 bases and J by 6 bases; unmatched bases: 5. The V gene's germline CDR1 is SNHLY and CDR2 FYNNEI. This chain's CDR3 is CASSTRTGNGYTF. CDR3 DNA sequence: TGTGCCAGCAGTACTAGGACAGGGAATGGCTACACCTTC.

The CDR3 reads CSVLATTAAPSYGYTF. CDR3 bases: TGCAGCGTTCTGGCGACAACCGCTGCCCCCTCCTATGGCTACACCTTC. This chain connects TRBV29-1 to TRBJ1-2; D is uncertain. This CDR3 has 16 residues. The germline V gene encodes CDR1 SQVTM and CDR2 ANQGSEA. V gave up 5 bases and J gave up 4 bases, with 23 bases separating them.